These 22 T cell receptor beta chains were sequenced from one sample in a study of PD-1 blockade in classical Hodgkin lymphoma. TCRdb keeps only in-frame clones here, not all; method: immunoSEQ multiplex PCR. This table holds 95,000 to 100,000 clones, around 89% found once. Every patient was affected by relapse after autologous stem cell transplantation, while exposure to brentuximab vedotin was not uniform. The source was peripheral blood mononuclear cells (PBMCs), collected before the second cycle of nivolumab. These TCRs come from a human donor with classical Hodgkin lymphoma.

The CDR3 here is CASSPRQGVNQPQHF. The CDR3 nucleotides read TGTGCCAGCTCACCTCGGCAGGGCGTCAATCAGCCCCAGCATTTT. The chain recombines TRBV18 with TRBJ1-5; D is perhaps TRBD1 (5 bases). Trimming removed 3 bases from V and 3 bases from J, with 12 bases in between. The CDR3 has 15 amino acids. From germline, CDR1 is KGHSH and CDR2 LQKENI.

This chain links TRBV5-1 with TRBJ2-7, with 7 bases identical to TRBD1. In germline, CDR1 is SGHRS, CDR2 YFSETQ. With 4 bases clipped from V and 2 bases from J, the junction kept 6 bases outside the gene matches. CDR3 size: 14 residues. This chain's CDR3 is CASSVGTVTYEQYF. The CDR3 DNA reads as TGCGCCAGCAGCGTCGGGACAGTTACCTACGAGCAGTACTTC.

V gene TRBV30 combines with J gene TRBJ1-4; 9 bases are shared with TRBD1. Per the germline V gene, CDR1 is GTSNPN and CDR2 is SVGIG (reference sequence). The CDR3 has 15 amino acids. The V gene end was trimmed by 0 bases and the J gene end by 6 bases; junction bases not matched to a gene: 5. CDR3 DNA: TGTGCCTGGAGTGTAGAGACAGGGGGGTATGAAAAACTGTTTTTT. It codes for CAWSVETGGYEKLFF.

The V call is TRBV15, the J call TRBJ1-3, with 8 bases lining up with TRBD1. The CDR3 has 16 residues. J gave up 3 bases and V 5 bases, and 9 bases lay outside the gene matches. The germline CDR1 and CDR2 sequences are LNHNV and YYDKDF (reference sequence). DNA of the CDR3: TGTGCCACCAGCCCTCGGACAGGGTTTAATGGAAACACCATATATTTT. The encoded protein is CATSPRTGFNGNTIYF.

The V and J genes are TRBV6-5 and TRBJ2-5, with D uncertain. The CDR3 covers 14 residues. CDR1 is MNHEY, CDR2 SVGAGI, per germline. The V gene lost 6 bases and the J gene lost 0 bases, with 11 bases spanning the gap. The CDR3 bases are TGTGCCAGCAGCCTCCGTGGGAACCAAGAGACCCAGTACTTC. It specifies CASSLRGNQETQYF.

This clone was counted a few times. The chain links TRBV5-6 to TRBJ2-7; D is ambiguous. CDR1 SGHDT and CDR2 YYEEEE come from the germline V gene. Trimming took 2 bases from V and 2 from J, leaving 11 bases between them. The CDR3 loop spans 14 amino acids. The CDR3 spells CASSLGGDTYEQYF. CDR3 DNA sequence: TGTGCCAGCAGCTTAGGCGGCGACACCTACGAGCAGTACTTC.

The chain has TRBV27 and TRBJ2-7; D is possibly TRBD1 or TRBD2 (6 bases each). V was trimmed by 5 bases and J by 3 bases, leaving 14 bases between them. Germline V CDR1 and CDR2: MNHEY, SMNVEV (reference sequence). The CDR3 has 14 amino acids. The CDR3 here is CASSPAGDFYEQYF. In nucleotides, the CDR3 is TGTGCCAGCAGTCCCGCAGGGGACTTCTACGAGCAGTACTTC.

This clone has a handful of counts. The rearrangement joins TRBV7-3 to TRBJ2-2, with no clear D. Trimming stripped 2 bases from V and 3 bases from J, with 4 bases between. Germline V gene data show CDR1 as SGHTA and CDR2 as FQGTGA. This CDR3 spans 13 amino acids. The CDR3 loop is CASSLPDTGELFF. The CDR3 DNA reads TGTGCCAGCAGCTTACCAGACACCGGGGAGCTGTTTTTT.

J is TRBJ1-1 and V is TRBV5-1; D is undetermined. Trimming removed 4 bases at V and 0 bases at J, with 13 bases between. This CDR3 has 15 residues. Germline assignment: CDR1 SGHRS and CDR2 YFSETQ. The CDR3 bases are TGCGCCAGCAGCCCTGTTAACAGAGTGAACACTGAAGCTTTCTTT. Translated, it gives CASSPVNRVNTEAFF.

The chain has TRBV5-1 and TRBJ2-1, with TRBD2 matching 15 bases. Germline CDR1 and CDR2: SGHRS and YFSETQ. After removal of 3 bases from V and 4 bases from J, the junction contained 8 bases not matched to a gene. The CDR3 has 18 amino acids. The CDR3 loop reads CASSSPGLAGGLYNEQFF. CDR3 sequence (DNA): TGCGCCAGCAGCTCCCCTGGACTAGCGGGGGGGTTATACAATGAGCAGTTCTTC.

This rearrangement joins TRBV14 to TRBJ1-2; no reliable D call. Germline assignment: CDR1 SGHDN and CDR2 FVKESK. V lost 0 bases, J lost 5 bases, and 7 bases lay in between. This CDR3 contains 13 residues. This chain's CDR3 is CASSQDSGYGYTF. The CDR3 bases are TGTGCCAGCAGCCAAGACTCCGGGTATGGCTACACCTTC.

This chain joins TRBV7-2 and TRBJ2-3, with 14 positions matching TRBD2. J lost 1 base, V lost 1 base, and 4 bases had no gene match. Germline-derived CDR1 and CDR2 are SGHTA and FQGNSA. CDR3 length: 18 residues. This chain's CDR3 is CASSLDWGLAGGTDTQYF. The CDR3 bases are TGTGCCAGCAGCTTAGATTGGGGACTAGCGGGGGGCACAGATACGCAGTATTTT.

The rearrangement uses TRBV7-9 and TRBJ1-2; D is unresolved. The germline gives CDR1 SEHNR, CDR2 FQNEAQ (reference sequence). Trimming removed 2 bases at V and 1 base at J, with 14 bases between. The CDR3 sequence is 16 residues long. Here the CDR3 reads CASSLTREEGNYGYTF. The CDR3 region has the DNA TGTGCCAGCAGCTTAACTCGGGAGGAGGGTAACTATGGCTACACCTTC.

The DNA of the CDR3 is TGCAGCGGGGGGACTTATCGGAACACAGATACGCAGTATTTT. Amino acids: CSGGTYRNTDTQYF. The gene calls are TRBV29-1 and TRBJ2-3, with D perhaps TRBD2 (6 bases). V lost 7 bases and J 2 bases, leaving 16 bases between the germline ends. Germline loops: CDR1 SQVTM, CDR2 ANQGSEA. There are 14 residues in the CDR3.

The V gene is TRBV11-2, the J gene TRBJ1-1; TRBD1 matches at 7 bases. The CDR3 consists of 14 residues. Unmatched junction bases numbered 13, after V lost 4 bases and J lost 11 bases. The V gene's germline CDR1 is SGHAT and CDR2 FQNNGV. CDR3 DNA sequence: TGTGCCAGCAGCTCCCTACAGGGGCGACGTATGGCTTTCTTT. Its translation: CASSSLQGRRMAFF.

The gene calls are TRBV6-5 and TRBJ1-2, with 11 bases identical to TRBD1. The trim removed 8 bases at V and 4 bases at J, leaving 9 bases unmatched. This CDR3 comprises 15 residues. The germline V gene encodes CDR1 MNHEY and CDR2 SVGAGI. DNA for the CDR3: TGTGCCAGCCTGCCAGGGACAGGGGGTGTCTATGGCTACACCTTC. This gives the protein CASLPGTGGVYGYTF.

The CDR3 region is CSVDSGATGGGTEAFF. As DNA, the CDR3 is TGCAGCGTTGACTCGGGGGCGACGGGCGGAGGTACTGAAGCTTTCTTT. The chain employs TRBV29-1 and TRBJ1-1, with D maybe TRBD1 (6 bases). This CDR3 region has 16 residues. CDR1 is SQVTM and CDR2 is ANQGSEA in the germline V gene. Trimming removed 3 bases at V and 5 bases at J, with 22 bases between.

The chain employs TRBV27 and TRBJ2-7; 9 bases line up with TRBD1. V lost 0 bases and J lost 3; bases outside the gene matches: 3. The CDR3 spans 15 residues. CDR1 and CDR2 (germline): MNHEY, SMNVEV (reference sequence). CDR3 loop: CASSLSTGGLYEQYF. The CDR3 DNA follows: TGTGCCAGCAGTTTATCGACAGGGGGACTCTACGAGCAGTACTTC.

CDR3 residues: CSAGRSGENTEAFF. The DNA of the CDR3 is TGCAGCGCCGGTCGGTCAGGGGAAAACACTGAAGCTTTCTTT. The rearrangement links TRBV29-1 to TRBJ1-1, with a possible D match to TRBD1 (6 bases). Germline V gene sequence: CDR1 SQVTM, CDR2 ANQGSEA. V lost 7 bases to trimming and J lost 2 bases, with 17 bases between them. The CDR3 consists of 14 residues.

This sequence joins TRBV29-1 and TRBJ2-5, with 7 bases lining up with TRBD1. The CDR3 has 12 amino acids. Germline lookup yields CDR1 SQVTM and CDR2 ANQGSEA. The V segment lost 7 bases and the J segment 2 bases; nucleotides outside the gene matches: 4. The DNA for the CDR3 is TGCAGCGATCTGGGACAGCAAGAGACCCAGTACTTC. Its protein product is CSDLGQQETQYF.

The genes are TRBV6-5 and TRBJ1-6, with D possibly TRBD1 on 5 matching bases. This CDR3 spans 15 amino acids. Germline V CDR1 and CDR2: MNHEY, SVGAGI. Trimming left V 0 bases short and J 5 bases short, with 8 bases between. CDR3 nucleotide sequence: TGTGCCAGCAGTTACTCAGGGGAGGATAATTCACCCCTCCACTTT. This encodes CASSYSGEDNSPLHF.

The V gene is TRBV6-6, the J gene TRBJ1-2; a weak D match, TRBD1 (5 bases). Trimming pared 5 bases from V and 4 bases from J, leaving 8 bases between. CDR3 length: 12 residues. Per the germline V gene, CDR1 is MNHNY and CDR2 is SVGAGI (reference sequence). The CDR3 coding sequence is TGTGCCAGCAGTCTCGACAGCTATGGCTACACCTTC. Its protein is CASSLDSYGYTF.